What follows are 4 T cell receptor beta chains derived from one specimen sequenced in a study of control samples from healthy donors and cancer patients. Data came from immunoSEQ multiplex PCR; TCRdb stores just in-frame clones and leaves some out. The sample comprises around 22,000 clones, more than 80% of which are singletons, and over 35% rests with the top ten. Input material: PBMCs. Source of these receptors: a man in his fifties or sixties with head and neck cancer.

V usage is TRBV13 and J usage is TRBJ2-1, with 13 nucleotides matching TRBD2. The CDR3 consists of 15 residues. The V gene's germline CDR1 is PRHDT and CDR2 FYEKMQ (reference sequence). The V gene end was trimmed by 4 bases and the J gene end by 7 bases; junction bases not matched to a gene: 4. The CDR3 DNA is TGTGCCAGCAGCTCCTCGGGACTAGCGGGGAATGAGCAGTTCTTC. Its protein product is CASSSSGLAGNEQFF.

The genes are TRBV11-2 and TRBJ1-1; tentatively, D is TRBD1 (6 bases). Between the trimmed V and J ends, which lost 5 bases and 7 bases, there was a span of 17 bases. The CDR3 has 14 residues. The germline V gene encodes CDR1 SGHAT and CDR2 FQNNGV. CDR3 bases: TGTGCCAGCAGCCCCAGGGGTTTAAGGGATGAAGCTTTCTTT. Protein sequence: CASSPRGLRDEAFF.

This sequence joins TRBV30 and TRBJ1-1; the D is unclear. V was pared by 2 bases and J by 4 bases, with 29 bases between. The CDR3 runs 19 residues. Germline CDR1 is GTSNPN and CDR2 is SVGIG (reference sequence). CDR3 amino acids: CAWSPREGWLGEPVTEAFF. The CDR3 bases are TGTGCCTGGAGTCCCCGGGAGGGTTGGCTGGGCGAACCGGTCACTGAAGCTTTCTTT.

The chain couples TRBV5-1 to TRBJ1-3; TRBD1 matches 9 bases. The CDR3 has 18 amino acids. Germline CDR1 and CDR2: SGHRS and YFSETQ. Trimming took 4 bases from V and 5 from J; bases not matched to a gene: 16. The CDR3 DNA sequence: TGCGCCAGCAGCCTGTCCATGCTACAGGGGGCGCTAAGAAACACCATATATTTT. Translating gives CASSLSMLQGALRNTIYF.